These 16 T cell receptor beta chains share one sample of origin, sequenced in a study of T cells in Graves' hyperthyroidism and ophthalmopathy. TCR beta CDR3 sequences were amplified from RNA transcripts. A first-round RT-PCR of the TCR CDR3 used the HTBI primer set. TCRdb redid the calling of the multiplex PCR reads with MiXCR, one entry per CDR3 protein. The table lists roughly 580,000 distinct CDR3 sequences, just over 45% of them singletons. The sample was peripheral blood or thyroid tissue (not recorded which). Source of these receptors: a woman aged 18-29 years with Graves' hyperthyroidism.

V usage is TRBV9 and J usage is TRBJ1-6; no clear D gene. V was pared by 0 bases and J by 2 bases, with 9 bases between. CDR1 is SGDLS, CDR2 YYNGEE, per germline. This CDR3 region has 16 residues. The CDR3 loop is CASSVGVDTYNSPLHF. The CDR3 bases are TGTGCCAGCAGCGTAGGTGTGGATACCTATAATTCACCCCTCCACTTT.

This clonotype was counted many times. The CDR3 loop is CASSHVGQGNYGYTF. The CDR3 DNA follows: TGTGCCAGCAGCCACGTCGGACAGGGGAACTATGGCTACACCTTC. The chain employs TRBV7-9 and TRBJ1-2; 9 bases fit TRBD1. Germline V gene lookup returns CDR1 SEHNR and CDR2 FQNEAQ (reference sequence). V trimming: 5 bases; J trimming: 2 bases; junction bases outside the gene matches: 6. There are 15 residues in the CDR3.

The gene calls are TRBV25-1 and TRBJ1-6; TRBD1 might be the D (5 bases). Between the trimmed V and J ends, which lost 8 bases and 7 bases, there was a span of 15 bases. The CDR3 length is 14 residues. CDR1 is MGHDK, CDR2 SYGVNS, per germline. CDR3 nucleotide sequence: TGTGCCAGCCAATCGGGGGGGTTGAATTCACCCCTCCACTTT. Translation gives CASQSGGLNSPLHF. Variable domain in full (rest from reference TRBV25-1 and TRBJ1-6): EADIYQTPRYLVIGTGKKITLECSQTMGHDKMYWYQQDPGMELHLIHYSYGVNSTEKGDLSSESTVSRIRTEHFPLTLESARPSHTSQYLCASQSGGLNSPLHFGNGTRLTVT.

This clonotype was recorded many times. The chain recombines TRBV29-1 with TRBJ1-5; TRBD1 matches 8 bases. The germline V gene encodes CDR1 SQVTM and CDR2 ANQGSEA. The ends lost 4 bases at V and 7 bases at J; junction bases unmatched: 6. The CDR3 runs 13 residues. The CDR3 loop reads CSVAGQGSQPQHF. In nucleotides, the CDR3 is TGCAGCGTTGCCGGACAGGGTAGCCAGCCCCAGCATTTT.

The chain combines TRBV25-1 with TRBJ1-5, with a possible D match to TRBD1 (5 bases). Trimming stripped 7 bases from V and 6 bases from J, with 16 bases between. CDR1 is MGHDK, CDR2 SYGVNS, per germline. The CDR3 loop spans 14 amino acids. CDR3 amino acids: CASTTVVGLQPQHF. In DNA, the CDR3 is TGTGCCAGCACCACAGTGGTGGGACTTCAGCCCCAGCATTTT.

The rearrangement uses TRBV7-9 and TRBJ1-1; maybe TRBD1 (5 bases). With 2 bases removed from V and 1 base from J, the gap between germline ends came to 11 bases. This CDR3 is 15 amino acids long. Looked up from germline, CDR1 is SEHNR and CDR2 is FQNEAQ (reference sequence). The chain's CDR3 is CASSLSGGWNTEAFF. The CDR3 DNA follows: TGTGCCAGCAGCTTATCCGGGGGTTGGAACACTGAAGCTTTCTTT. Complete variable domain (other parts from reference TRBV7-9 and TRBJ1-1): DTGVSQNPRHKITKRGQNVTFRCDPISEHNRLYWYRQTLGQGPEFLTYFQNEAQLEKSRLLSDRFSAERPKGSFSTLEIQRTEQGDSAMYLCASSLSGGWNTEAFFGQGTRLTVV.

In nucleotides, the CDR3 is TGTGCCTGGAGATCATGGACAGGGGATGAAAAACTGTTTTTT. It yields the protein CAWRSWTGDEKLFF. This sequence joins TRBV19 and TRBJ1-4; 9 positions match TRBD1. The J segment lost 6 bases and the V segment lost 11 bases, leaving 10 bases of the junction unmatched. This CDR3 region has 14 residues. Germline V gives CDR1 LNHDA, CDR2 SQIVND (reference sequence).

The CDR3 DNA reads as TGCAGCGTTGAGCGGACACGTAACTATGGCTACACCTTC. Translated, it gives CSVERTRNYGYTF. This chain connects TRBV29-1 to TRBJ1-2, with D perhaps TRBD1 (5 bases). Germline-derived CDR1 and CDR2 are SQVTM and ANQGSEA. The CDR3 is 13 residues long. V lost 3 bases, J lost 1 base, and 9 bases lay in between.

The chain recombines TRBV6-5 with TRBJ2-7, with D tentatively TRBD1 (5 bases). Trimming shortened V by 2 bases and J by 4 bases, and 12 bases separated the two germline ends. This CDR3 comprises 14 residues. Germline CDR1 MNHEY, CDR2 SVGAGI. CDR3 region: CASSYEDTPYEQYF. The CDR3 DNA reads as TGTGCCAGCAGTTACGAGGACACCCCTTACGAGCAGTACTTC.

On this clonotype itself: As the CDR3 is not closed by the conserved phenylalanine or tryptophan, this likely results from a read error. The CDR3 is CSASTGSTEAFL. The CDR3 region has the DNA TGCAGTGCTAGCACAGGTTCAACTGAAGCTTTCCTT. The rearrangement links TRBV20-1 to TRBJ1-1; the D gene is possibly TRBD1 (5 bases). The germline V gene encodes CDR1 DFQATT and CDR2 SNEGSKA (reference sequence). V lost 3 bases to trimming and J lost 5 bases, with 10 bases between them. This CDR3 spans 12 amino acids.

The sample holds many counts of this clonotype. This chain joins TRBV20-1 and TRBJ2-7; the D is unclear. CDR1 DFQATT and CDR2 SNEGSKA come from the germline V gene (reference sequence). V lost 0 bases and J lost 6, with 6 bases in between. This CDR3 comprises 11 residues. CDR3 bases: TGCAGTGCTAGAGATCTCACCGAGCAGTACTTC. Amino acid sequence: CSARDLTEQYF.

V is TRBV5-5 and J is TRBJ2-7, with D perhaps TRBD1 (5 bases). This CDR3 contains 14 residues. The germline CDR1 and CDR2 sequences are SGHKS and YYEKEE (reference sequence). Deletions cut 2 bases from V and 3 bases from J, with 12 bases between. The CDR3 bases are TGTGCCAGCAGCTTACAGGTTGGTTTCTACGAGCAGTACTTC. Its protein is CASSLQVGFYEQYF.

Of note for this clonotype: It may be a read error: a sequence one base away is much more abundant. V and J are TRBV5-6 and TRBJ2-5; the D is unclear. V gave up 4 bases and J gave up 5 bases, with 6 bases separating them. The CDR3 extends over 11 amino acids. The V gene's germline CDR1 is SGHDT and CDR2 YYEEEE. The CDR3 spells CASSVWETQYF. DNA of the CDR3: TGTGCCAGCAGCGTGTGGGAGACCCAGTACTTC.

The table lists this clonotype with a few counts. J is TRBJ1-5 and V is TRBV7-8; 8 nucleotides match TRBD1. The junction had 7 bases not matched to a gene; V was cut back by 7 bases and J by 5 bases. CDR1 is SGHVS, CDR2 FQNEAQ, per germline. This CDR3 contains 14 residues. The CDR3: CASTRTGKDQPQHF. The CDR3 DNA follows: TGTGCCAGCACCCGGACAGGGAAGGATCAGCCCCAGCATTTT.

The CDR3 bases are TGTGCCAGCAGCTTAGGTAGGGCGAACACTGAAGCTTTCTTT. This gives the protein CASSLGRANTEAFF. This chain links TRBV7-9 with TRBJ1-1; no clear D gene. The CDR3 length is 14 residues. Germline loops: CDR1 SEHNR, CDR2 FQNEAQ (reference sequence). V was trimmed by 1 base and J by 1 base, leaving 7 bases between them.

This clonotype was counted many times. The chain combines TRBV24-1 with TRBJ1-1; maybe TRBD1 (6 bases). This CDR3 comprises 14 residues. Germline CDR1 KGHDR, CDR2 SFDVKD. V lost 9 bases to trimming and J lost 6 bases, with 19 bases between them. The CDR3 here is CATAEGGGVAEAFF. The CDR3 DNA is TGTGCCACCGCCGAGGGGGGAGGTGTCGCTGAAGCTTTCTTT.